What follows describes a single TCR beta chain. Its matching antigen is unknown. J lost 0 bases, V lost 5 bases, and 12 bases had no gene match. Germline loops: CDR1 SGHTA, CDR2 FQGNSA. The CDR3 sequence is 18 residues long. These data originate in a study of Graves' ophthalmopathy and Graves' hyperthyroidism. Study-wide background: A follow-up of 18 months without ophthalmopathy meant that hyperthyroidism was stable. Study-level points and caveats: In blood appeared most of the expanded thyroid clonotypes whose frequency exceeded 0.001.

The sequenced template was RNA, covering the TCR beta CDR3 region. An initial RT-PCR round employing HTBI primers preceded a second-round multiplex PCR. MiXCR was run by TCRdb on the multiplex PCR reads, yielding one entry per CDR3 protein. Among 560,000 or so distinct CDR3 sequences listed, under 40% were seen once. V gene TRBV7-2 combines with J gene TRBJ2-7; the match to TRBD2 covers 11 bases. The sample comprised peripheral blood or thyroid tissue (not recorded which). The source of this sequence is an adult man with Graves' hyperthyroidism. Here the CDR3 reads CASSQDRTSGRNSYEQYF. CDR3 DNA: TGTGCCAGCAGCCAAGATAGGACTAGCGGGCGCAACTCCTACGAGCAGTACTTC.